A single T cell receptor beta chain is shown here with its context. What it recognizes is unknown. This sample was taken from a study of cytomegalovirus exposure and HLA in healthy donors. General study points: About 87% or about 30% of the time was how often most TCR beta V segments were productive, according to an earlier analysis.

The PCR contained 60 Vbeta and 13 Jbeta primers. Profiled with immunoSEQ multiplex PCR; TCRdb holds only in-frame clones, not every one. The profile shows 100,000 to 150,000 clones, 80% of them singletons. V lost 4 bases and J lost 4; bases outside the gene matches: 8. The CDR3 runs 15 residues. CDR1 is SGHRS and CDR2 is YFSETQ in the germline V gene. This clonotype was sampled from a young man in good health and CMV-seronegative. This rearrangement joins TRBV5-1 to TRBJ2-5; 9 bases agree with TRBD1. Material: PBMCs. The CDR3 sequence: CASSNLQGAGETQYF. Written as DNA, the CDR3 is TGCGCCAGCAGCAACCTACAGGGGGCCGGAGAGACCCAGTACTTC.